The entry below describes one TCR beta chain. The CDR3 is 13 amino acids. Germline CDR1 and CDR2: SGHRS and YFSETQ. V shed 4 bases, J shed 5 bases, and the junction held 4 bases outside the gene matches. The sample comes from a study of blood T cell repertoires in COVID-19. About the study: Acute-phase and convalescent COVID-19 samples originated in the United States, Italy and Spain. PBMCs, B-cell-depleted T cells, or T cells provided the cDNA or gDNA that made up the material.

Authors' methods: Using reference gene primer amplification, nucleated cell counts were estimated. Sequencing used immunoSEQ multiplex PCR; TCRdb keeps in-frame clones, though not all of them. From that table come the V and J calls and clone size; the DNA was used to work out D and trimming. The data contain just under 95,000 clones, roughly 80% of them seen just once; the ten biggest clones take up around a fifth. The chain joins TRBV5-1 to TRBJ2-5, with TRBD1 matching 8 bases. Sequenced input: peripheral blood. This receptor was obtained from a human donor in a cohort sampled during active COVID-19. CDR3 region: CASSPDREETQYF. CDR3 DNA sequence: TGCGCCAGCAGCCCGGACAGGGAGGAGACCCAGTACTTC.